This TCR beta chain emerged from a study of blood T cells in healthy people across ages. Turning to this clonotype: Its target is unknown.

The study, taken as a whole, reports: Both naive CD4+ cell counts and diversity were greater in long-lived donors than in aged donors. Estimates based on one million T cells were treated as lower bounds.

A sample-barcoded 5' primer and a J-beta primer mix were used in a second PCR of about 7 to 12 cycles. TCRdb ran MiXCR on the 5' RACE reads and lists one entry per CDR3 protein. In the table there are 1.6 million or so distinct CDR3 sequences, about 35% of which are singletons. No fewer than 7 million PBMCs went into each sample. The CDR3 extends over 13 amino acids. Germline CDR1 MGHDK, CDR2 SYGVNS. Trimming removed 4 bases at V and 0 bases at J, with 6 bases between. The specimen sequenced was blood. The chain joins TRBV25-1 to TRBJ1-1; no firm D call. This clonotype was sampled from a woman in her 30s in good health. The CDR3 DNA reads TGTGCCAGCAGTGGAGTAATGAACACTGAAGCTTTCTTT. Residues: CASSGVMNTEAFF.